One sample yielded the 14 T cell receptor beta chains listed below, sequenced in a study of yellow fever vaccine responses in identical twins. TCRdb passed the RT-PCR reads through MiXCR, listing each CDR3 protein once. The sample has about 17,000 distinct CDR3 sequences, under 70% seen once; the top ten hold 2.2%. The material was T cells from blood (PBMCs), unsorted or a sorted subset (not recorded which), obtained before or after yellow fever vaccination (not recorded which). The receptors originated from a woman aged 18-30 years who received the yellow fever vaccine.

The chain recombines TRBV29-1 with TRBJ2-5; D is undetermined. The CDR3 totals 12 residues. Germline lookup yields CDR1 SQVTM and CDR2 ANQGSEA. The V gene lost 4 bases and the J gene lost 0 bases, with 6 bases spanning the gap. CDR3 DNA sequence: TGCAGCGTTGCCGTCCACCAAGAGACCCAGTACTTC. Amino acid sequence: CSVAVHQETQYF.

This clonotype was detected only a few times. CDR3 amino acids: CASSPSPLSGEQYV. CDR3 nucleotide sequence: TGTGCCAGCAGCCCGTCTCCCCTTTCCGGCGAGCAGTACGTC. The chain has TRBV3-1 and TRBJ2-7; D remains ambiguous. Germline V CDR1 and CDR2: LGHDT, YNNKEL (reference sequence). V was pared by 4 bases and J by 6 bases, with 16 bases between. This CDR3 is built from 14 residues.

The CDR3 sequence: CASSSSYWLGNEQFF. DNA for the CDR3: TGTGCCAGCAGTTCGAGCTATTGGTTGGGCAATGAGCAGTTCTTC. This chain joins TRBV28 and TRBJ2-1; the D is unclear. V shed 4 bases and J shed 6 bases, with 16 bases lying between them. The CDR3 spans 15 residues. Germline CDR1 and CDR2: MDHEN and SYDVKM.

This sequence joins TRBV7-6 and TRBJ2-2; either TRBD1 or TRBD2 may fit D (5 bases each). The CDR3 has 15 residues. With 2 bases removed from V and 3 bases from J, the gap between germline ends came to 10 bases. Germline V gene sequence: CDR1 SGHVS, CDR2 FNYEAQ. CDR3: CASSLQGADTGELFF. In DNA, the CDR3 is TGTGCCAGCAGCTTACAGGGAGCGGACACCGGGGAGCTGTTTTTT.

This clonotype was seen more than once but under ten times. The J gene is TRBJ1-1, the V gene TRBV11-1; the D is unclear. This CDR3 has 12 residues. With 2 bases removed from V and 7 bases from J, the gap between germline ends came to 8 bases. Germline V gives CDR1 SGHAT, CDR2 FQDESV (reference sequence). CDR3 amino acids: CASSLRGSEAFF. In DNA form, the CDR3 reads TGTGCCAGCAGCTTAAGAGGAAGTGAAGCTTTCTTT.

The chain employs TRBV11-3 and TRBJ2-5, with 8 bases identical to TRBD1. The germline V gene encodes CDR1 SGHNT and CDR2 YENEEA. The CDR3 runs 12 residues. Trimming took 6 bases from V and 10 from J; bases not matched to a gene: 7. As DNA, the CDR3 is TGTGCCAGCAGTCCCGACAGGGGCGACCAGTACTTC. Translating gives CASSPDRGDQYF.

The genes are TRBV6-1 and TRBJ1-2; perhaps TRBD1 as D (5 bases). V lost 5 bases, J lost 4 bases, and 17 bases lay in between. CDR1 is MNHNS, CDR2 SASEGT, per germline. The CDR3 loop spans 15 amino acids. The CDR3 protein is CASSSWADGGYGYTF. The CDR3 DNA reads TGTGCCAGCAGTAGTTGGGCGGATGGGGGCTATGGCTACACCTTC.

This chain connects TRBV29-1 to TRBJ2-7; no firm D call. The CDR3 is 15 residues long. Germline CDR1 SQVTM, CDR2 ANQGSEA. Trimming removed 6 bases at V and 0 bases at J, with 18 bases between. CDR3 sequence reads: CSVASPRSGSYEQYF. The CDR3 DNA is TGCAGCGTCGCATCCCCCCGATCGGGCTCCTACGAGCAGTACTTC.

The chain combines TRBV11-1 with TRBJ2-7; D gene uncertain. Per the germline V gene, CDR1 is SGHAT and CDR2 is FQDESV (reference sequence). V lost 2 bases to trimming and J lost 3 bases, with 8 bases between them. This CDR3 region has 13 residues. The CDR3 DNA reads as TGTGCCAGCAGCTTAATAGGGCACTACGAGCAGTACGTC. It translates to CASSLIGHYEQYV.

Only one count was recorded for this clonotype. V and J are TRBV24-1 and TRBJ2-1; D is uncertain. The CDR3 is 11 amino acids. CDR1 and CDR2 from the germline V gene are KGHDR and SFDVKD. Between the trimmed V and J ends, which lost 8 bases and 9 bases, there was a span of 10 bases. CDR3 in amino acids: CATTSAGEQFF. Here the CDR3 DNA reads TGTGCCACCACCTCCGCCGGTGAGCAGTTCTTC.

This chain links TRBV5-6 with TRBJ2-3; possible D gene TRBD1, 6 bases. The CDR3 runs 14 residues. V lost 4 bases and J 2 bases, leaving 11 bases between the germline ends. The V gene's germline CDR1 is SGHDT and CDR2 YYEEEE. The DNA of the CDR3 is TGTGCCAGCAGCATGGACAGATTCACAGATACGCAGTATTTT. It yields the protein CASSMDRFTDTQYF.

The rearrangement uses TRBV20-1 and TRBJ2-7; D is uncertain. CDR3 length equals 12 residues. V lost 5 bases and J 1 base, leaving 9 bases between the germline ends. Germline V CDR1 and CDR2: DFQATT, SNEGSKA (reference sequence). The CDR3 region is CSAAADSYEQYF. CDR3 nucleotide sequence: TGCAGTGCTGCGGCGGATTCCTACGAGCAGTACTTC.

This clonotype has only one observation. The chain couples TRBV2 to TRBJ2-1, with TRBD2 as a possible D gene (6 bases). The length of the CDR3 is 14 residues. Germline CDR1 SNHLY, CDR2 FYNNEI. Trimming took 4 bases from V and 7 from J, leaving 14 bases between them. The DNA of the CDR3 is TGTGCCAGCAGTGTTGCGGGGCCTGGTAATGAGCAGTTCTTC. Protein product: CASSVAGPGNEQFF.

In this sample, this clonotype turned up once. V usage is TRBV5-1 and J usage is TRBJ1-6; D might be TRBD1 (5 bases). CDR3 size: 14 residues. Germline V gene lookup returns CDR1 SGHRS and CDR2 YFSETQ. V lost 0 bases and J 5 bases, leaving 6 bases between the germline ends. CDR3 nucleotides: TGCGCCAGCAGCTTGGGACAGAATAATTCACCCCTCCACTTT. This sequence encodes CASSLGQNNSPLHF.